Shown below are 3 T cell receptor beta chains from a single sample sequenced in a study of regulatory T cells in long-lasting Graves disease (dated by TCRdb to about 2021). This specimen's time point label, per the study, means: newly diagnosed GD, antithyroid drugs for less than 3 months. For both TCR sequencing and RNA sequencing, RNA was extracted from PBMCs using TRIzol. Libraries were prepared through multiplex PCR. Sequenced on an Illumina HiSeq 4000. TCR beta libraries were built with iRepertoire HTBI primers and Arm-PCR amplification of CDR3 regions. The raw public data were reprocessed by TCRdb itself: fastp quality trimming at Q25, MiXCR clonotype calling, in-frame beta chains only. Under each unique CDR3 protein, matching rows form one entry showing the most common genes and DNA. Counted in this sample were 390,000 or so distinct CDR3 sequences; approximately 10% of them appeared once. In total, the top ten clones hold about 19% of the sample.

This same sample was also part of a study on T cells in Graves' hyperthyroidism and ophthalmopathy.

The starting material was peripheral blood mononuclear cells (PBMCs), obtained at new diagnosis, from a patient treated with antithyroid drugs. These receptors originate from a young woman with Graves disease. Donor details come from another sample of the same person, matched by shared clones.

The chain joins TRBV10-3 to TRBJ2-1; the D is unclear. V lost 4 bases to trimming and J lost 1 base, with 11 bases between them. CDR3 length: 15 residues. Germline V gives CDR1 ENHRY, CDR2 SYGVKD. In DNA form, the CDR3 reads TGTGCCATCAGTGGGGAAGGGCTATCCTACAATGAGCAGTTCTTC. Its protein is CAISGEGLSYNEQFF.

This clonotype came up a few times. The chain combines TRBV7-6 with TRBJ2-2; D not resolved. The CDR3 sequence is 15 residues long. The germline gives CDR1 SGHVS, CDR2 FNYEAQ. V gave up 5 bases and J gave up 6 bases, with 16 bases separating them. CDR3 bases: TGTGCCAGCAGCCCACCCTACTTCGCTGCCGGGGAGCTGTTTTTT. Amino acids: CASSPPYFAAGELFF.

V and J are TRBV6-5 and TRBJ1-4; D not resolved. The germline V gene has CDR1 MNHEY and CDR2 SVGAGI. The CDR3 runs 15 residues. Trimming pared 0 bases from V and 7 bases from J, leaving 12 bases between. The CDR3 sequence: CASSYSSTLGEKLFF. The CDR3 nucleotides read TGTGCCAGCAGTTACTCGAGTACCCTTGGTGAAAAACTGTTTTTT.